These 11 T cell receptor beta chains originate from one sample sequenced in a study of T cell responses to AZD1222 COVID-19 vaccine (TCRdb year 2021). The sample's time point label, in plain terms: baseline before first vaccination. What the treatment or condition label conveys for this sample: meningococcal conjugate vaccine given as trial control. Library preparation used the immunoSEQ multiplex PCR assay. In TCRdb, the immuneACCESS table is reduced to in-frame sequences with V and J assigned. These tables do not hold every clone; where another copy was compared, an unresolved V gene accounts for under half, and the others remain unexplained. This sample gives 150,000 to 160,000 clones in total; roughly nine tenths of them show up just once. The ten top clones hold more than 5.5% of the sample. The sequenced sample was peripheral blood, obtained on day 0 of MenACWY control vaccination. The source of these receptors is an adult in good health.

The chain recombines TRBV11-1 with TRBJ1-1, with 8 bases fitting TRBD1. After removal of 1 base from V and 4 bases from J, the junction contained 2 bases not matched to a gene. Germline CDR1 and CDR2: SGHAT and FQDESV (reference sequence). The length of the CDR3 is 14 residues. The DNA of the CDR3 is TGTGCCAGCAGCTTAGTCAGGGGGCCCACTGAAGCTTTCTTT. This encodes CASSLVRGPTEAFF.

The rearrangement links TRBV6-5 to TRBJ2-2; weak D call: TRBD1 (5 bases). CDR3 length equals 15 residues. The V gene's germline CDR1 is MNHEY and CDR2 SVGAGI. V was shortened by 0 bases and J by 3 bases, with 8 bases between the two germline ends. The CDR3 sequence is CASSYSTAYTGELFF. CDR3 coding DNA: TGTGCCAGCAGTTACTCGACAGCATACACCGGGGAGCTGTTTTTT.

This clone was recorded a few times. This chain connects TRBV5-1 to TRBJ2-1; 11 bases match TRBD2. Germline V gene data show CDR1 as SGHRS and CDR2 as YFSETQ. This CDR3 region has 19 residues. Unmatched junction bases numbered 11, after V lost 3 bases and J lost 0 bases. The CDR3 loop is CASSSRGVAGGRSYNEQFF. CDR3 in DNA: TGCGCCAGCAGCTCCCGGGGGGTAGCGGGAGGGCGCTCCTACAATGAGCAGTTCTTC.

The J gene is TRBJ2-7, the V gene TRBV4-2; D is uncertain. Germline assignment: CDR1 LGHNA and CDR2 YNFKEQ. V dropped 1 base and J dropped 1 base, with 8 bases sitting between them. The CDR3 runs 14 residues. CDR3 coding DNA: TGTGCCAGCAGCCAAGGGACGCTGTCCTACGAGCAGTACTTC. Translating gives CASSQGTLSYEQYF.

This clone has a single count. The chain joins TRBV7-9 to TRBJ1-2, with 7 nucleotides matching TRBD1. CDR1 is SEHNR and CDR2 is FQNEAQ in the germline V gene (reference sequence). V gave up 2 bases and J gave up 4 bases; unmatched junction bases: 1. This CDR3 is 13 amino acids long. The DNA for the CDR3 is TGTGCCAGCAGCTTATGGGACAGCTATGGCTACACCTTC. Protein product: CASSLWDSYGYTF.

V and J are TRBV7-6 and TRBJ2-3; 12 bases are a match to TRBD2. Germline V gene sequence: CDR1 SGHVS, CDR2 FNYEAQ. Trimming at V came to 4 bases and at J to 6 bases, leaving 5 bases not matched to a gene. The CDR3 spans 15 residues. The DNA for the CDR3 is TGTGCCAGCAGCTCCCTAGCGGGGGGGCGTGATACGCAGTATTTT. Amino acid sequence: CASSSLAGGRDTQYF.

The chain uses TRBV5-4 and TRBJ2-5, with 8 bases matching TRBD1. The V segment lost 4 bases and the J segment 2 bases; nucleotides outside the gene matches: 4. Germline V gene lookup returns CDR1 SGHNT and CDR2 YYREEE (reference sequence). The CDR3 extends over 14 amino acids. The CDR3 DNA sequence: TGTGCCAGCAGCGTATGGACAGGGCAAGAGACCCAGTACTTC. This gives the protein CASSVWTGQETQYF.

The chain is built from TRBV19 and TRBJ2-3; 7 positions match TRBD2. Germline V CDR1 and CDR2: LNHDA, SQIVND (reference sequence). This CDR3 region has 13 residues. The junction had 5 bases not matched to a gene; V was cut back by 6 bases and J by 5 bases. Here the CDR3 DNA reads TGTGCCAGTAGCGGGGCTAGCGGAGATACGCAGTATTTT. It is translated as CASSGASGDTQYF.

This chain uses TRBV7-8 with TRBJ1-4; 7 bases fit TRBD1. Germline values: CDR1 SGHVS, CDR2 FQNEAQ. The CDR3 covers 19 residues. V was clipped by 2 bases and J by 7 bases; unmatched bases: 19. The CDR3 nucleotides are TGTGCCAGCAGCTTACTCTTATCGTGGGACAGCAATTTGGGTGAAAAACTGTTTTTT. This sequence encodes CASSLLLSWDSNLGEKLFF.

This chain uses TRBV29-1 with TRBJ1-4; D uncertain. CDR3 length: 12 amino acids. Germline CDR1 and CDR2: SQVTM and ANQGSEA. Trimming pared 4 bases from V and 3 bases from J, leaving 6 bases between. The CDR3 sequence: CSVVAANEKLFF. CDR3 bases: TGCAGCGTTGTCGCAGCTAATGAAAAACTGTTTTTT.

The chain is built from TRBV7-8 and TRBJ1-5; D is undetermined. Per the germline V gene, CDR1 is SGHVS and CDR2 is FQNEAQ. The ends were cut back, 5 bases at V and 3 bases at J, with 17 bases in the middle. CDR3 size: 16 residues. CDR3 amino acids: CASSPLGERDNQPQHF. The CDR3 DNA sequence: TGTGCCAGCAGCCCTCTTGGGGAGAGAGACAATCAGCCCCAGCATTTT.